The clone carrying this T cell receptor (beta chain) has just a few counts. Its antigen is not known. With 8 bases clipped from V and 10 bases from J, the junction kept 7 bases outside the gene matches. The CDR3 covers 13 residues. The germline CDR1 and CDR2 sequences are LGHNA and YNFKEQ. With a J-beta primer mix and a sample-barcoded 5' primer, a second PCR ran about 6 to 11 cycles. With 12 random nucleotides, a template-switch adaptor tagged each individual cDNA molecule. TCRdb analysed the 5' RACE reads with MiXCR anew, one entry per CDR3 protein. In the table there are 650,000 to 1,000,000 distinct CDR3 sequences, under 40% of which are singletons. At least 5 micrograms of total RNA were extracted per sample. This entry comes from a study of blood T cells in healthy people across ages. For the study at large: About one barcoded beta molecule per two T cells was captured by template switching. Study findings and constraints: Significant beta diversity loss was already apparent by age about 42, declining roughly linearly.

The chain carries TRBV4-2 and TRBJ2-1, with 11 bases fitting TRBD2. Sequenced sample: blood. The receptor was isolated from a man between 18 and 35 years old in good health. CDR3 coding DNA: TGTGCCAGCGGGACTAGCGGTGTTAGGGAGCAGTTCTTC. Amino acids: CASGTSGVREQFF.